These 23 T cell receptor beta chains were sequenced from one sample in a study of beta chain features in type 1 diabetes. Whole-study results and caveats: A moderate, significant TCRB CDR3 shortening appeared in type 1 diabetes across four CD4+ subsets.

No cognate antigen is known for these TCRs. The entirety of the isolated RNA underwent reverse transcription, so expressed TCRB transcripts were sequenced. Measured with immunoSEQ multiplex PCR; TCRdb has only the in-frame clones, and not every one. The sample includes roughly 350,000 clones, over 8.5% of them seen just once. Sequenced: central memory CD4+ T cells from blood. These receptors were collected from a man aged 30 to 45 with type 1 diabetes.

This clone appeared a few times. The chain couples TRBV28 to TRBJ1-4; D might be TRBD1 (5 bases). V was pared by 6 bases and J by 6 bases, with 20 bases between. Germline-derived CDR1 and CDR2 are MDHEN and SYDVKM. The CDR3 sequence is 16 residues long. Here the CDR3 reads CASSFNRKEGDEKLFF. CDR3 DNA sequence: TGTGCCAGCAGCTTCAATCGAAAGGAAGGGGATGAAAAACTGTTTTTT.

This chain links TRBV19 with TRBJ1-2; D unclear. The V gene's germline CDR1 is LNHDA and CDR2 SQIVND (reference sequence). Trimming shortened V by 8 bases and J by 8 bases, and 21 bases separated the two germline ends. The CDR3 is made up of 14 amino acids. In nucleotides, the CDR3 is TGTGCCAGTCGGACGGGGTCTATAGAGGTCGGCTACACCTTC. Translation gives CASRTGSIEVGYTF.

This clone has only one observation. An end of the junction differs from the germline gene, which may be a read error. The chain employs TRBV10-3 and TRBJ2-7, with 9 bases lining up with TRBD1. In germline, CDR1 is ENHRY, CDR2 SYGVKD. This CDR3 has 16 residues. The CDR3 region has the DNA TGTGCCAGCAGTTATTTCCATCCGGGACAGGGCTACGAGCAGTACTTC. The encoded protein is CASSYFHPGQGYEQYF.

This clone was seen a handful of times. The V call is TRBV5-6, the J call TRBJ2-7; unclear D gene. CDR3 length: 16 residues. Trimming took 0 bases from V and 7 from J, leaving 20 bases between them. From germline, CDR1 is SGHDT and CDR2 YYEEEE. Here the CDR3 reads CASSLGNSRILGEQYF. DNA of the CDR3: TGTGCCAGCAGCTTGGGGAACTCGCGGATCCTTGGTGAGCAGTACTTC.

This clone was seen only a few times. CDR3 sequence: CAWEVGAYEQYF. The CDR3 DNA sequence: TGTGCCTGGGAAGTTGGGGCCTACGAGCAGTACTTC. V usage is TRBV30 and J usage is TRBJ2-7; D unclear. Germline assignment: CDR1 GTSNPN and CDR2 SVGIG (reference sequence). This CDR3 is 12 amino acids long. Trimming pared 5 bases from V and 2 bases from J, leaving 10 bases between. Using reference TRBV30 and TRBJ2-7 for the parts outside the CDR3, the full variable domain is SQTIHQWPATLVQPVGSPLSLECTVEGTSNPNLYWYRQAAGRGLQLLFYSVGIGQISSEVPQNLSASRPQDRQFILSSKKLLLSDSGFYLCAWEVGAYEQYFGPGTRLTVT.

The chain combines TRBV6-4 with TRBJ2-2, with no clear D. Trimming left V 5 bases short and J 1 base short, with 5 bases between. The CDR3 is 13 amino acids. Germline V gives CDR1 MRHNA, CDR2 SNTAGT. Here the CDR3 reads CASSRENTGELFF. CDR3 sequence (DNA): TGTGCCAGCAGTAGGGAGAACACCGGGGAGCTGTTTTTT.

This chain links TRBV7-3 with TRBJ2-3; either TRBD1 or TRBD2 may supply D (5 bases each). The germline V gene encodes CDR1 SGHTA and CDR2 FQGTGA. CDR3 size: 14 residues. V lost 2 bases and J lost 10, with 16 bases in between. The CDR3 coding sequence is TGTGCCAGCAGCTTAGTGGGACCCTCTTATGCGCAGTATTTT. Its protein product is CASSLVGPSYAQYF.

This chain uses TRBV11-2 with TRBJ2-1; TRBD1 agrees at 7 bases. CDR1 and CDR2 (germline): SGHAT, FQNNGV. The CDR3 length is 18 residues. The ends lost 0 bases at V and 8 bases at J; junction bases unmatched: 16. In DNA, the CDR3 is TGTGCCAGCAGCTTAGATCGGGGCGGACAGGCCCCTAGGGATGAGCAGTTCTTC. This translates into CASSLDRGGQAPRDEQFF.

The J gene is TRBJ2-3, the V gene TRBV5-1; D is unclear. V dropped 0 bases and J dropped 2 bases, with 7 bases sitting between them. Germline V lookup: CDR1 SGHRS, CDR2 YFSETQ. CDR3 length: 14 residues. CDR3: CASSLEANTDTQYF. CDR3 coding DNA: TGCGCCAGCAGCTTGGAGGCCAACACAGATACGCAGTATTTT. The full variable domain, with the rest looked up from reference TRBV5-1 and TRBJ2-3, is KAGVTQTPRYLIKTRGQQVTLSCSPISGHRSVSWYQQTPGQGLQFLFEYFSETQRNKGNFPGRFSGRQFSNSRSEMNVSTLELGDSALYLCASSLEANTDTQYFGPGTRLTVL.

This clone was detected a few times. Additional DNA sequences in this sample encode the identical CDR3. This chain uses TRBV9 with TRBJ2-7, with a weak D call TRBD2 (6 bases). Deletions cut 2 bases from V and 0 bases from J, with 12 bases between. CDR1 is SGDLS and CDR2 is YYNGEE in the germline V gene. The CDR3 has 15 residues. The CDR3 nucleotides read TGTGCCAGCAGCGTGGGCCGGGACTCCTCCTACGAGCAGTACTTC. It is translated as CASSVGRDSSYEQYF. Based on the CDR3 plus reference TRBV9 and TRBJ2-7, the full variable domain is DSGVTQTPKHLITATGQRVTLRCSPRSGDLSVYWYQQSLDQGLQFLIQYYNGEERAKGNILERFSAQQFPDLHSELNLSSLELGDSALYFCASSVGRDSSYEQYFGPGTRLTVT.

This chain uses TRBV27 with TRBJ1-1, with 9 bases that match TRBD1. CDR1 is MNHEY, CDR2 SMNVEV, per germline (reference sequence). CDR3 size: 17 residues. V was clipped by 5 bases and J by 7 bases; unmatched bases: 17. The DNA of the CDR3 is TGTGCCAGCAGTCGCGCGAGGACAGGGGACGAGGTAGGTGAAGCTTTCTTT. It encodes CASSRARTGDEVGEAFF.

The chain employs TRBV19 and TRBJ2-3, with a weak D call TRBD2 (5 bases). Between the trimmed V and J ends, which lost 7 bases and 1 base, there was a span of 18 bases. CDR1 LNHDA and CDR2 SQIVND come from the germline V gene (reference sequence). This CDR3 spans 16 amino acids. In DNA, the CDR3 is TGTGCCAGTACCTCTCGTACTAGGCCAGGCACAGATACGCAGTATTTT. As protein: CASTSRTRPGTDTQYF.

The sample holds a few counts of this clone. The CDR3 loop reads CASSSGTTGGAYGYTF. As DNA, the CDR3 is TGTGCCAGCAGTTCCGGGACGACAGGGGGCGCCTATGGCTACACCTTC. V usage is TRBV6-6 and J usage is TRBJ1-2; the match to TRBD1 covers 10 bases. Trimming cost V 4 bases and J 4 bases; bases outside gene matches: 9. The CDR3 has 16 amino acids. The germline V gene has CDR1 MNHNY and CDR2 SVGAGI (reference sequence).

This rearrangement joins TRBV7-2 to TRBJ2-1; TRBD2 agrees at 9 bases. Unmatched junction bases numbered 24, after V lost 8 bases and J lost 7 bases. Germline V gene data show CDR1 as SGHTA and CDR2 as FQGNSA. The CDR3 is 19 amino acids. CDR3 sequence: CASSPGDRLSGSAWNEQFF. CDR3 in DNA: TGTGCCAGCTCCCCCGGGGACAGACTTAGCGGGAGCGCTTGGAATGAGCAGTTCTTC.

This rearrangement joins TRBV7-2 to TRBJ2-3; weak D call: TRBD2 (5 bases). CDR3 size: 15 residues. CDR1 and CDR2 from the germline V gene are SGHTA and FQGNSA. V was clipped by 6 bases and J by 2 bases, with 15 bases between them. The CDR3 reads CASSRLSGFTDTQYF. CDR3 coding DNA: TGTGCCAGCAGTCGTCTGAGCGGATTCACAGATACGCAGTATTTT.

This clone was detected a few times. J is TRBJ2-5 and V is TRBV7-2, with a weak D call TRBD2 (7 bases). With the DNA end fitting TRBJ2-7 better, the J assignment may be wrong. Germline CDR1 SGHTA, CDR2 FQGNSA. The CDR3 spans 14 residues. The CDR3 nucleotides read TGTGCCAGCAGCCCCGAGGGGGGGCTGTACGAGCAGTACTTC. It is translated as CASSPEGGLYEQYF.

The chain uses TRBV19 and TRBJ2-3; 9 bases align to TRBD1. V lost 4 bases to trimming and J lost 5 bases; unmatched junction nucleotides: 7. The germline gives CDR1 LNHDA, CDR2 SQIVND (reference sequence). The CDR3 is 15 residues long. CDR3 residues: CASSTRDREVDTQYF. The CDR3 DNA is TGTGCCAGTAGTACACGGGACAGGGAGGTAGATACGCAGTATTTT. Full variable domain (remainder filled in from reference TRBV19 and TRBJ2-3): DGGITQSPKYLFRKEGQNVTLSCEQNLNHDAMYWYRQDPGQGLRLIYYSQIVNDFQKGDIAEGYSVSREKKESFPLTVTSAQKNPTAFYLCASSTRDREVDTQYFGPGTRLTVL.

This clone showed up just a few times. The chain carries TRBV18 and TRBJ1-1; maybe TRBD1 (6 bases). V was trimmed by 2 bases and J by 5 bases, leaving 12 bases between them. CDR1 is KGHSH, CDR2 LQKENI, per germline. The CDR3 has 14 amino acids. The CDR3 DNA follows: TGTGCCAGCTCACCATTGGGGGCGAGGACTGAAGCTTTCTTT. As protein: CASSPLGARTEAFF.

This clone has only a few counts. This chain joins TRBV25-1 and TRBJ2-3; 7 nucleotides match TRBD1. Germline V gene lookup returns CDR1 MGHDK and CDR2 SYGVNS. The CDR3 has 16 residues. The trim removed 1 base at V and 0 bases at J, leaving 4 bases unmatched. The CDR3: CASSELGRGSTDTQYF. CDR3 in DNA: TGTGCCAGCAGTGAATTAGGCAGGGGGAGCACAGATACGCAGTATTTT.

The chain uses TRBV28 and TRBJ1-5; D gene unclear. The CDR3 covers 15 residues. Trimming took 2 bases from V and 5 from J, leaving 13 bases between them. Looked up from germline, CDR1 is MDHEN and CDR2 is SYDVKM. The CDR3 here is CASSLLNSGDQPQHF. The CDR3 DNA follows: TGTGCCAGCAGTTTACTAAACAGCGGCGATCAGCCCCAGCATTTT.

The V and J genes are TRBV4-1 and TRBJ2-7, with D possibly matching TRBD1 (5 bases). Germline lookup yields CDR1 MGHRA and CDR2 YSYEKL. Trimming removed 3 bases from V and 4 bases from J, with 10 bases in between. This CDR3 contains 13 residues. The CDR3 sequence is CASSQRTLYEQYF. DNA of the CDR3: TGCGCCAGCAGCCAGCGGACACTTTACGAGCAGTACTTC.

J is TRBJ1-2 and V is TRBV7-2; 7 nucleotides agree with TRBD1. From germline, CDR1 is SGHTA and CDR2 FQGNSA. CDR3 length: 16 residues. J lost 5 bases, V lost 5 bases, and 14 bases had no gene match. This chain's CDR3 is CASSRADRVAAYGYTF. In DNA, the CDR3 is TGTGCCAGCAGCCGGGCCGACAGGGTTGCTGCATATGGCTACACCTTC.

The genes are TRBV27 and TRBJ2-1, with 9 bases matching TRBD1. Per the germline V gene, CDR1 is MNHEY and CDR2 is SMNVEV (reference sequence). Trimming removed 6 bases from V and 4 bases from J; junction bases left unmatched: 7. There are 15 residues in the CDR3. This chain's CDR3 is CASSLRDREYNEQFF. CDR3 DNA sequence: TGTGCCAGCAGCCTCCGGGACAGGGAGTACAATGAGCAGTTCTTC.